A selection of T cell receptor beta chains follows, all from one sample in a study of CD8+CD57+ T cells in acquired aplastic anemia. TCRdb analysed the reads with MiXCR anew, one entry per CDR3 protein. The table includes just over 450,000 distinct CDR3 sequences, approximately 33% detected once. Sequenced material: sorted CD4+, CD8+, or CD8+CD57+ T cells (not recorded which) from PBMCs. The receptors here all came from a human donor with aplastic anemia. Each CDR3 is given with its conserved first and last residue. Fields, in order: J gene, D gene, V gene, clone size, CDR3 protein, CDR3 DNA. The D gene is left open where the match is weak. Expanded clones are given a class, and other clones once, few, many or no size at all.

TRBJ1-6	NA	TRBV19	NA	CARSGNLHF	TGTGCCAGGAGCGGGAACCTCCACTTT
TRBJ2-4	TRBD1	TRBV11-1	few	CASSLAAGGMGNIQYF	TGTGCCAGCAGCTTAGCGGCAGGGGGCATGGGGAACATTCAGTACTTC
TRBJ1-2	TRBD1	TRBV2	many	CASSGQGENYGYTF	TGTGCCAGCAGTGGTCAGGGGGAAAACTATGGCTACACCTTC
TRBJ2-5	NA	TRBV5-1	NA	CASSYKGETQYF	TGCGCCAGCAGCTATAAAGGAGAGACCCAGTACTTC
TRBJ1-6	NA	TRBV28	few	CARRGEDSPLHF	TGTGCCAGGAGGGGGGAAGATTCACCCCTCCACTTT
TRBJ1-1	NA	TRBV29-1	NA	CSVVPGGTEAFF	TGCAGCGTTGTGCCCGGGGGCACTGAAGCTTTCTTT
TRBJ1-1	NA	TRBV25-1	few	CASSGGGTEAFF	TGTGCCAGCAGTGGGGGGGGCACTGAAGCTTTCTTT
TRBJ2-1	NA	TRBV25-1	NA	CASSSMGATAYNEQFF	TGTGCCAGCAGCAGTATGGGTGCTACTGCCTACAATGAGCAGTTCTTC
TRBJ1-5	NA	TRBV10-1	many	CASSEGVRPPNQPQHF	TGCGCCAGCAGTGAGGGGGTCAGGCCCCCCAATCAGCCCCAGCATTTT
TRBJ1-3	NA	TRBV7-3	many	CASSLSQGNTIYF	TGTGCCAGCAGCTTATCTCAGGGAAACACCATATATTTT
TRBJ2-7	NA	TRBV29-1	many	CSARQAQGRQEQYF	TGCAGCGCTAGGCAGGCACAGGGACGGCAAGAGCAGTACTTC
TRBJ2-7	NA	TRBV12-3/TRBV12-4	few	CASSLGLGNEQYF	TGTGCCAGCAGTTTAGGGCTGGGAAACGAGCAGTACTTC
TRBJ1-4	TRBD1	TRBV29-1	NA	CSVGGQGWGLTNEKLFF	TGCAGCGTCGGTGGACAGGGGTGGGGCTTAACTAATGAAAAACTGTTTTTT
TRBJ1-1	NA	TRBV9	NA	CASSVDGGVGTEAFF	TGTGCCAGCAGCGTAGATGGCGGGGTTGGCACTGAAGCTTTCTTT
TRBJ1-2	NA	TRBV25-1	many	CASRRPGGYGYTF	TGTGCCAGCAGACGGCCGGGTGGCTATGGCTACACCTTC
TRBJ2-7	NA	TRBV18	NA	CASSPVLTHYEQYF	TGTGCCAGCTCACCAGTCTTGACACACTACGAGCAGTACTTC
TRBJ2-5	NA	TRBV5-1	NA	CASSAGTGAGTQYF	TGCGCCAGCAGCGCCGGGACGGGGGCGGGGACCCAGTACTTC
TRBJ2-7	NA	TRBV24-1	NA	CATSDIRGSREQYF	TGTGCCACCAGTGATATCAGGGGCTCGCGGGAGCAGTACTTC
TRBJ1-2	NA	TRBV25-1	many	CASHPDGLRLYGYTF	TGTGCCAGCCACCCGGACGGACTAAGACTCTATGGCTACACCTTC
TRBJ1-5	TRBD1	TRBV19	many	CATKNRGTGVNQPQHF	TGTGCCACCAAAAACCGAGGGACAGGGGTAAATCAGCCCCAGCATTTT
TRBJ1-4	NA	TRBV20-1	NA	CSARWSPEKLFF	TGCAGTGCTAGATGGTCGCCTGAAAAACTGTTTTTT
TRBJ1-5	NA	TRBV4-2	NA	CASSQDGAGQYSNQPQHF	TGTGCCAGCAGCCAAGATGGTGCAGGGCAATATAGCAATCAGCCCCAGCATTTT
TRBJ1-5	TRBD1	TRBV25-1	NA	CASSMTGKAQPQHF	TGCGCCAGCAGTATGACAGGGAAGGCTCAGCCCCAGCATTTT
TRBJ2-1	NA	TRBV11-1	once	CASSLVGGASYNEQFF	TGTGCCAGCAGCTTAGTTGGGGGCGCCTCCTACAATGAGCAGTTCTTC
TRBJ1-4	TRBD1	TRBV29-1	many	CSVESRDRDEKLFF	TGCAGCGTTGAAAGTAGGGACAGGGATGAAAAACTGTTTTTT
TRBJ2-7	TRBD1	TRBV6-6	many	CASSYSGDSYEQYF	TGTGCCAGCAGTTACAGTGGGGACAGCTACGAGCAGTACTTC
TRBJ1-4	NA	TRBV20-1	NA	CSARVGGWGEKLFF	TGCAGTGCTAGAGTCGGGGGGTGGGGTGAAAAACTGTTTTTT
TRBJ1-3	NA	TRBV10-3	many	CATRDNSGNTIYF	TGTGCCACCAGAGACAACTCTGGAAACACCATATATTTT
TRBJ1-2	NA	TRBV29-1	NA	CSVEGVGDGYTF	TGCAGCGTTGAAGGGGTGGGCGATGGCTACACCTTC
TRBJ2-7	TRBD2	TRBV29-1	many	CSAKTSGSHEQYF	TGCAGCGCTAAGACTAGCGGGAGCCACGAGCAGTACTTC
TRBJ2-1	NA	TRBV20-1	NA	CSPWGRGTNEQFF	TGCAGTCCCTGGGGAAGGGGGACCAATGAGCAGTTCTTC
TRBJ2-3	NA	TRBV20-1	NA	CSGASGTDTQYF	TGCAGTGGGGCTTCAGGCACAGATACGCAGTATTTT
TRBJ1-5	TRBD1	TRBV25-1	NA	CASSLASGTDNQPQHF	TGTGCCAGCAGTTTAGCGTCCGGGACAGACAATCAGCCCCAGCATTTT
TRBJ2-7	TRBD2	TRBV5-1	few	CASSLEGLGYEQYF	TGCGCCAGCAGCTTGGAGGGACTAGGGTACGAGCAGTACTTC
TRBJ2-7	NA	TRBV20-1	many	CSARPPDVGSYEQYF	TGCAGTGCTAGGCCACCCGACGTCGGCTCCTACGAGCAGTACTTC
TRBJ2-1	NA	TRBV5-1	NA	CASSLAAGSSYNEQFF	TGCGCCAGCAGCTTGGCTGCGGGCAGCTCCTACAATGAGCAGTTCTTC
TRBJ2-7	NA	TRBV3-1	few	CASSPGSDPYEQYF	TGTGCCAGCAGCCCGGGGTCGGATCCCTACGAGCAGTACTTC
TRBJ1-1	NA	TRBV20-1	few	CSVTGRVSTEAFF	TGCAGCGTTACCGGGAGAGTGAGCACTGAAGCTTTCTTT
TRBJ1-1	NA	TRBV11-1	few	CASSFSGTRGHIATNTEAFF	TGTGCCAGCAGCTTCTCTGGGACCAGGGGCCACATTGCTACGAACACTGAAGCTTTCTTT
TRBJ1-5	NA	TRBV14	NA	CASSRRTAGIDGPQHF	TGTGCCAGCAGCCGCCGGACAGCGGGGATTGATGGACCCCAGCATTTT
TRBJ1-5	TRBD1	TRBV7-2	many	CASSLAQGYQPQHF	TGTGCCAGCAGCTTAGCACAGGGGTATCAGCCCCAGCATTTT
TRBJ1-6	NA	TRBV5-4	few	CASSRTVDNSPLHF	TGTGCCAGCAGTCGGACAGTTGACAATTCACCCCTCCACTTT
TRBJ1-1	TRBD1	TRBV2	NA	CASSRTGNDAFF	TGTGCCAGCAGTCGGACAGGTAATGATGCTTTCTTT
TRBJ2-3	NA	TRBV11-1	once	CASSSAQGLTDTQYF	TGTGCCAGCAGTTCGGCCCAAGGTCTGACAGATACGCAGTATTTT
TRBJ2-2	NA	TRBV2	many	CASSTDSFGELFF	TGTGCCAGCAGTACCGACAGTTTCGGGGAGCTGTTTTTT
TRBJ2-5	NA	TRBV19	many	CASSPPGQSRTQYF	TGTGCCAGTAGCCCCCCCGGACAGAGTAGGACCCAGTACTTC
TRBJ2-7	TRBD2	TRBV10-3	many	CAISATSGGADEQYF	TGTGCCATCAGCGCCACTAGCGGGGGGGCCGACGAGCAGTACTTC
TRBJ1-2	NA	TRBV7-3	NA	CASSPGQGMGGYTF	TGTGCCAGCAGCCCGGGGCAGGGCATGGGTGGCTACACCTTC
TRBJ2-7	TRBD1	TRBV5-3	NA	CATGTGVHEQYF	TGTGCTACCGGGACAGGGGTCCACGAGCAGTACTTC
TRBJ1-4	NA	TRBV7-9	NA	CASSPGLSTNEKLFF	TGTGCCAGCAGCCCCGGACTCTCAACTAATGAAAAACTGTTTTTT
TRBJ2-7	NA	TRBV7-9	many	CASSPRTNYEQYF	TGTGCCAGCAGCCCTCGGACAAACTACGAGCAGTACTTC
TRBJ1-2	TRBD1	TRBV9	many	CASSADIKTGVGYTF	TGTGCCAGCAGCGCGGATATCAAGACAGGGGTTGGCTACACCTTC